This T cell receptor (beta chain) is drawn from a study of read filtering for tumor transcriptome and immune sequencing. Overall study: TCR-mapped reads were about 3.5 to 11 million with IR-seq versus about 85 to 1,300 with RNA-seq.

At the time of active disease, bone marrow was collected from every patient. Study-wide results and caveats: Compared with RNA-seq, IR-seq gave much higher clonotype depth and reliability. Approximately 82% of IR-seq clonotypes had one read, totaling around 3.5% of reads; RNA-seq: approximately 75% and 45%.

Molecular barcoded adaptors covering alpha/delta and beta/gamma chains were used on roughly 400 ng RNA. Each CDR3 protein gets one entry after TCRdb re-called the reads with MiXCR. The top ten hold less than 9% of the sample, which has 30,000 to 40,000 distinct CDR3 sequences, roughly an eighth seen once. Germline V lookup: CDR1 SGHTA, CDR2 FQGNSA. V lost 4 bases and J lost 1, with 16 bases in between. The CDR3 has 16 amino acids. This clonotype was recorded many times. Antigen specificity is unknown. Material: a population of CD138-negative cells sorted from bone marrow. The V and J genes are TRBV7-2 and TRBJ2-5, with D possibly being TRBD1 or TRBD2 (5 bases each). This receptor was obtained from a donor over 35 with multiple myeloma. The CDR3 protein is CASSSRDLASQETQYF. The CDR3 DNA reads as TGTGCCAGCAGCTCCCGGGACCTCGCAAGCCAAGAGACCCAGTACTTC.